This record covers a single T cell receptor beta chain. The antigen it binds to is not known. At one end, the junction sequence differs from germline, possibly due to a read error. These data originate in a study of T cell changes during pregnancy in multiple sclerosis (dated by TCRdb to between 2018 and 2021). Context from the whole study: The study looked at changes in the T cell repertoire across pregnancy in women with multiple sclerosis.

Taken from the germline V gene, the CDR1 and CDR2 loops are MDHEN and SYDVKM. From its cysteine to its phenylalanine, the CDR3 spans 12 amino acids. Kept here is only the CDR3 DNA, which spans 36 bases and is read in frame from base 1. The protocol used for the library was the immunoSEQ multiplex PCR assay. Entries here come from immuneACCESS through TCRdb and include only in-frame sequences with V and J called. Some clones fail to appear in such tables; in the studies checked, an unresolved V gene covers under half of the shortfall, and the cause of the remainder is unknown. A total of over 100,000 clones appear in this sample, 80% to 95% of them only once. Approximately 1.4% of the sample rests with the top ten.

The receptor was derived from a female donor with multiple sclerosis, enrolled in a pregnancy study. The material was peripheral blood, obtained in the third trimester of pregnancy. The rearrangement joined TRBV28 to TRBJ2-7; TRBD1 might be the D gene, on 5 matching bases. The nucleotides are TGTGCCAGCAGTCCTCCAGACAGAGAATTGGTTTTC. This translates into CASSPPDRELVF.